These T cell receptor beta chains were read from a single sample in a study of shared clonotypes between healthy human individuals. Clones were read by immunoSEQ multiplex PCR, and TCRdb kept only the in-frame ones, dropping some. The sample yields some 2,000,000 clones, roughly 95% seen once. Specimen: naive CD8+ T cells sorted from blood. The source is a man aged 18-30 years in good health. The CDR3 runs from the conserved cysteine through the conserved F or W. A D gene is named only where the DNA matches it firmly. Rows may omit the clone size; those that give it use once, few, many or a size class.

size: once
J: TRBJ2-7
length: 14
D: TRBD2
V: TRBV7-9
CDR3: CASSTGLAVYEQYF
DNA: TGTGCCAGCAGCACAGGACTAGCAGTCTACGAGCAGTACTTC

size: NA
J: TRBJ2-2
length: 14
D: NA
V: TRBV28
CDR3: CASSPRVNTGELFF
DNA: TGTGCCAGCAGTCCCAGGGTAAACACCGGGGAGCTGTTTTTT

size: NA
J: TRBJ1-3
length: 14
D: TRBD1
V: TRBV10-3
CDR3: CAIGGQGTGNTIYF
DNA: TGTGCCATCGGCGGACAGGGTACCGGAAACACCATATATTTT

size: NA
J: TRBJ2-7
length: 14
D: NA
V: TRBV7-2
CDR3: CASSFSGGSYEQYF
DNA: TGTGCCAGCAGCTTTAGTGGGGGCTCCTACGAGCAGTACTTC

size: NA
J: TRBJ1-1
length: 12
D: NA
V: TRBV13
CDR3: CASSLSGTEAFF
DNA: TGTGCCAGCAGCTTAAGCGGGACAGAAGCTTTCTTT

size: NA
J: TRBJ2-7
length: 15
D: NA
V: TRBV5-8
CDR3: CASSLYVGEVYEQYF
DNA: TGTGCCAGCAGCTTGTACGTGGGGGAGGTCTACGAGCAGTACTTC

size: NA
J: TRBJ2-1
length: 16
D: NA
V: TRBV30
CDR3: CAWSVMLVGGGNEQFF
DNA: TGTGCCTGGAGTGTAATGCTGGTGGGAGGAGGCAATGAGCAGTTCTTC

size: NA
J: TRBJ1-5
length: 15
D: TRBD1
V: TRBV19
CDR3: CASSIDREGGQPQHF
DNA: TGTGCCAGTAGTATTGACAGGGAAGGAGGTCAGCCCCAGCATTTT

size: NA
J: TRBJ1-3
length: 15
D: NA
V: TRBV27
CDR3: CASSLSYGSGNTIYF
DNA: TGTGCCAGCAGTTTATCCTACGGGTCTGGAAACACCATATATTTT

size: NA
J: TRBJ2-1
length: 17
D: TRBD2
V: TRBV7-7
CDR3: CASSAGLAGDSDNEQFF
DNA: TGTGCTAGCAGCGCAGGTCTAGCGGGAGATTCTGACAATGAGCAGTTCTTC

size: NA
J: TRBJ2-5
length: 16
D: TRBD2
V: TRBV27
CDR3: CASSLLGGGAQETQYF
DNA: TGTGCCAGCAGTTTACTCGGCGGGGGGGCCCAAGAGACCCAGTACTTC

size: NA
J: TRBJ1-2
length: 15
D: TRBD1
V: TRBV10-2
CDR3: CASSEAGTGRNGYTF
DNA: TGCGCCAGCAGTGAGGCCGGGACAGGGCGAAATGGCTACACCTTC

size: NA
J: TRBJ2-7
length: 18
D: NA
V: TRBV15
CDR3: CATSRDKGTGVIPYEQYF
DNA: TGTGCCACCAGCAGAGATAAAGGGACGGGGGTTATACCCTACGAGCAGTACTTC

size: NA
J: TRBJ1-1
length: 12
D: NA
V: TRBV5-4
CDR3: CASRKQGSEAFF
DNA: TGTGCCAGCCGAAAGCAGGGTTCTGAAGCTTTCTTT

size: NA
J: TRBJ1-2
length: 16
D: NA
V: TRBV11-2
CDR3: CASSFRDGGLAYGYTF
DNA: TGTGCCAGCAGCTTCCGGGACGGAGGGTTAGCCTATGGCTACACCTTC

size: NA
J: TRBJ1-6
length: 14
D: NA
V: TRBV9
CDR3: CASSVAAMNSPLHF
DNA: TGTGCCAGCAGCGTTGCGGCAATGAATTCACCCCTCCACTTT

size: NA
J: TRBJ2-1
length: 14
D: NA
V: TRBV7-7
CDR3: CASSLTRDGNEQFF
DNA: TGTGCTAGCAGCTTGACCAGGGACGGTAATGAGCAGTTCTTC

size: NA
J: TRBJ2-5
length: 14
D: TRBD1
V: TRBV28
CDR3: CASSFGAGGETQYF
DNA: TGTGCCAGCAGTTTCGGGGCAGGGGGAGAGACCCAGTACTTC

size: few
J: TRBJ2-7
length: 14
D: NA
V: TRBV9
CDR3: CASSVGGGTYEQYF
DNA: TGTGCCAGCAGCGTAGGAGGGGGGACCTACGAGCAGTACTTC

size: NA
J: TRBJ2-3
length: 15
D: TRBD2
V: TRBV27
CDR3: CASSFGGGAGDTQYF
DNA: TGTGCCAGCAGTTTCGGCGGGGGGGCCGGAGATACGCAGTATTTT